This T cell receptor (beta chain) was identified in a study of shared clonotypes between healthy human individuals. The healthy adult donors were HIV-negative and reported no recent acute infections or vaccinations. With regard to this clone: Antigen unknown.

Measured with immunoSEQ multiplex PCR; TCRdb has only the in-frame clones, and not every one. The sample includes millions of clones, approximately 95% of them seen just once. Findings of the study overall: A few donors showed sharing of 4.5% to 6% of naive CD4 clonotypes. Naive subsets generally had larger estimated richness than memory subsets.

Trimming removed 0 bases at V and 11 bases at J, with 20 bases between. Germline V gene sequence: CDR1 SGDLS, CDR2 YYNGEE. The CDR3 covers 15 residues. This receptor was identified in a man younger than 30 in good health. Specimen: naive CD4+ T cells sorted from blood. Sample subset: CD45RA+ positively selected. The chain carries TRBV9 and TRBJ1-1; possibly TRBD1 for D (6 bases). The CDR3, as DNA: TGTGCCAGCAGCGTAGTGGGGGCAGGGAACTTCCACGCTTTCTTT. The encoded protein is CASSVVGAGNFHAFF.